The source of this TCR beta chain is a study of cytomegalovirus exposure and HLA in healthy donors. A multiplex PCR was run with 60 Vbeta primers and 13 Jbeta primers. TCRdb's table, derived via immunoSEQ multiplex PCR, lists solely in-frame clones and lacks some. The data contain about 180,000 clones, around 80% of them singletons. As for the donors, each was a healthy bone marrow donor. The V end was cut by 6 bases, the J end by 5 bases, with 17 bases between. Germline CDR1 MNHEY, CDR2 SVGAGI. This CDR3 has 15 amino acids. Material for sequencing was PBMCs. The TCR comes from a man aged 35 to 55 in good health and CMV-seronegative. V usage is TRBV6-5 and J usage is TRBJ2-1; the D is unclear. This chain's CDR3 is CASRSDSPGDNEQFF. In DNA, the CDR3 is TGTGCCAGCAGGTCCGATTCACCCGGAGACAATGAGCAGTTCTTC.